Shown below are 2 T cell receptor beta chains from a single sample sequenced in a study of long-term antiretroviral therapy in people with HIV. Version v3.0 of the immunoSEQ assay was performed at survey level. Some clones are missing from TCRdb's copy, which holds only in-frame ones; the method was immunoSEQ multiplex PCR. The sample yields over 30,000 clones, more than 80% seen once. The material was unsorted PBMCs, obtained 3.1 years after starting antiretroviral therapy. These receptor sequences come from a woman aged 45 to 65 with HIV.

The chain couples TRBV4-3 to TRBJ2-2; the D gene is possibly TRBD2 (5 bases). The CDR3 covers 14 residues. The germline V gene encodes CDR1 LGHNA and CDR2 YSLEER. Trimming removed 4 bases at V and 0 bases at J, with 6 bases between. CDR3 sequence: CASSRGANTGELFF. The CDR3 DNA reads as TGCGCCAGCAGCCGGGGAGCGAACACCGGGGAGCTGTTTTTT.

The chain combines TRBV5-1 with TRBJ1-4, with 7 bases fitting TRBD1. V gave up 7 bases and J gave up 3 bases; unmatched junction bases: 3. CDR3 length: 13 residues. Germline assignment: CDR1 SGHRS and CDR2 YFSETQ. This CDR3 reads CASRDSSNEKLFF. The CDR3 nucleotides read TGCGCCAGCCGGGACAGTTCTAATGAAAAACTGTTTTTT.